These T cell receptor beta chains were read from a single sample in a study of blood T cell repertoires in COVID-19. Method: immunoSEQ multiplex PCR; TCRdb's copy keeps in-frame clones and lacks some. The data contain tens of thousands of clones, over 65% of them singletons. Sequencing was done on a sample of peripheral blood. The receptor source for this set is a man aged 50-60 years with active or convalescent COVID-19. CDR3s include the opening cysteine and the closing phenylalanine or tryptophan. Fields, in order: D gene, clone size, V gene, J gene, CDR3 DNA, CDR3 protein. A D gene is named only where the DNA matches it firmly. Not all rows give a size; the values are once, few, many and, for expanded clones, a class.

d_gene: .
abundance: .
v_gene: TRBV5-1
j_gene: TRBJ2-7
CDR3nt: TGCGCCAGCAGCCTGATGTCCGCGTCCTACGAGCAGTACTTC
CDR3aa: CASSLMSASYEQYF

d_gene: .
abundance: .
v_gene: TRBV2
j_gene: TRBJ2-7
CDR3nt: TGTGCCAGCGGGAGACAGGCCGCCTACGAGCAGTACTTC
CDR3aa: CASGRQAAYEQYF

d_gene: .
abundance: .
v_gene: TRBV20-1
j_gene: TRBJ2-3
CDR3nt: TGCAGTGCAAGCGGGCGGCTAACGCAGTATTTT
CDR3aa: CSASGRLTQYF

d_gene: .
abundance: .
v_gene: TRBV14
j_gene: TRBJ1-4
CDR3nt: TGTGCCAGCAGCCAAGATCCGGGATGGGATGAAAAACTGTTTTTT
CDR3aa: CASSQDPGWDEKLFF

d_gene: TRBD2
abundance: once
v_gene: TRBV5-1
j_gene: TRBJ2-3
CDR3nt: TGCGCCAGCAGCTTAGGACTAGCGGGCACAGATACGCAGTATTTT
CDR3aa: CASSLGLAGTDTQYF

d_gene: .
abundance: .
v_gene: TRBV7-9
j_gene: TRBJ2-2
CDR3nt: TGTGCCAGCAGCTCATCGGGGGGCCCGGCCGGGGAGCTGTTTTTT
CDR3aa: CASSSSGGPAGELFF

d_gene: .
abundance: .
v_gene: TRBV9
j_gene: TRBJ1-4
CDR3nt: TGTGCCAGCAGCTCCCAGGGATTTAATGAAAAACTGTTTTTT
CDR3aa: CASSSQGFNEKLFF

d_gene: TRBD2
abundance: .
v_gene: TRBV3-1/TRBV3-2
j_gene: TRBJ2-3
CDR3nt: TGTGCCAGCAGCCCACTTCGGGGGGGCGGTACAGATACGCAGTATTTT
CDR3aa: CASSPLRGGGTDTQYF

d_gene: TRBD1
abundance: .
v_gene: TRBV6-5
j_gene: TRBJ1-2
CDR3nt: TGTGCCAGCAGTTACATCAGGACAGGGGGAGGTTATGGCTACACCTTC
CDR3aa: CASSYIRTGGGYGYTF

d_gene: .
abundance: many
v_gene: TRBV6-4
j_gene: TRBJ1-6
CDR3nt: TGTGCCAGCACCCCCGGTGGGGCACGGTCACCCCTCCACTTT
CDR3aa: CASTPGGARSPLHF

d_gene: TRBD1
abundance: .
v_gene: TRBV7-4
j_gene: TRBJ1-2
CDR3nt: TGTGCCAGCAGCTTAAAGGGGGCGGTCTATGGCTACACCTTC
CDR3aa: CASSLKGAVYGYTF

d_gene: .
abundance: .
v_gene: TRBV5-4
j_gene: TRBJ2-3
CDR3nt: TGTGCCAGCAGCTTGGGGCCTTATACGCAGTATTTT
CDR3aa: CASSLGPYTQYF

d_gene: .
abundance: .
v_gene: TRBV5-1
j_gene: TRBJ1-2
CDR3nt: TGCGCCAGCAGCTTGTGGGCACAGGGTTTCTATGGCTACACCTTC
CDR3aa: CASSLWAQGFYGYTF

d_gene: .
abundance: .
v_gene: TRBV25-1
j_gene: TRBJ1-1
CDR3nt: TGTGCCAGCAGTGCTCAGGGGACGGGGAACACTGAAGCTTTCTTT
CDR3aa: CASSAQGTGNTEAFF

d_gene: TRBD1
abundance: .
v_gene: TRBV29-1
j_gene: TRBJ1-2
CDR3nt: TGCAGCGCTCGACAGGGGGCAGGGGGCTACACCTTC
CDR3aa: CSARQGAGGYTF

d_gene: .
abundance: few
v_gene: TRBV5-1
j_gene: TRBJ2-3
CDR3nt: TGCGCCAGCAGCCCCGACACTCCCGGCGCAGATACGCAGTATTTT
CDR3aa: CASSPDTPGADTQYF

d_gene: .
abundance: .
v_gene: TRBV29-1
j_gene: TRBJ1-6
CDR3nt: TGCAGCGTTGGAGGAGGGGATTCACCCCTCCACTTT
CDR3aa: CSVGGGDSPLHF

d_gene: .
abundance: .
v_gene: TRBV11-2
j_gene: TRBJ1-3
CDR3nt: TGTGCCAGCAGCACCCGACAGGCCGGAAACACCATATATTTT
CDR3aa: CASSTRQAGNTIYF

d_gene: TRBD1
abundance: .
v_gene: TRBV4-1
j_gene: TRBJ2-1
CDR3nt: TGCGCCAGCAGCCAAGTTCGGACAGGGACCTACAATGAGCAGTTCTTC
CDR3aa: CASSQVRTGTYNEQFF

d_gene: TRBD2
abundance: .
v_gene: TRBV11-2
j_gene: TRBJ2-1
CDR3nt: TGTGCCAGCAGCTTAGTGAGCGGGGGGGCTGGGGATGAGCAGTTCTTC
CDR3aa: CASSLVSGGAGDEQFF

d_gene: .
abundance: few
v_gene: TRBV4-1
j_gene: TRBJ2-3
CDR3nt: TGCGCCAGCAGCCAAGGGGGGGGCCTTAGCACAGATACGCAGTATTTT
CDR3aa: CASSQGGGLSTDTQYF